This T cell receptor beta chain was profiled in a study of blood T cell repertoires in COVID-19. The table came from immunoSEQ multiplex PCR; TCRdb's copy has only in-frame clones and leaves some out. The data show more than 250,000 clones, about 86% seen once. V lost 4 bases and J lost 8; bases outside the gene matches: 11. The CDR3 is 15 residues long. Germline values: CDR1 SGHRS, CDR2 YFSETQ. The TCR comes from a woman younger than 45 who had recovered from COVID-19. Sample: peripheral blood. This chain links TRBV5-1 with TRBJ2-1; 8 positions match TRBD1. In DNA, the CDR3 is TGCGCCAGCAGCATTAAGACAGGGGATCTTCATGAGCAGTTCTTC. As protein: CASSIKTGDLHEQFF.